This T cell receptor beta chain came from a study of blood T cell repertoires in COVID-19. Turning to the study itself: Sample material is recorded as cDNA or gDNA derived from T cells, B-cell-depleted T cells, or PBMCs.

The CDR3 spans 14 residues. V lost 5 bases, J lost 2 bases, and 12 bases lay in between. Per the germline V gene, CDR1 is SGHAT and CDR2 is FQDESV (reference sequence). Data came from immunoSEQ multiplex PCR; TCRdb stores just in-frame clones and leaves some out. The table has about 160,000 clones, about 85% seen once. The TCR sequence derives from a man aged 40-49 years with acute or convalescent COVID-19. V usage is TRBV11-1 and J usage is TRBJ1-1; D might be TRBD1 (5 bases). The sequenced sample was peripheral blood. The CDR3 DNA reads as TGTGCCAGCAGCCGGGACTTAGGCAACACTGAAGCTTTCTTT. It translates to CASSRDLGNTEAFF.